These T cell receptor beta chains were read from a single sample in a study of blood T cell repertoires in COVID-19. Profiled with immunoSEQ multiplex PCR; TCRdb holds only in-frame clones, not every one. Counted here are 20,000 or so clones, about 88% occurring once; the ten biggest clones make up roughly a sixth. The specimen was peripheral blood. The receptors shown here come from a human donor with acute or convalescent COVID-19. The donor label of this sample is uncertain. The conserved cysteine and the conserved F or W are not part of the CDR3 here.

>TRBV5-6
ASSSGTGVVYEQF
>TRBV18
ASSLGTGVNQPQH
>TRBV7-2
ASSLRGGGNTEAF
>TRBV4-3
ASSQYRAYGYT
>TRBV2
ASKRDRGRYEQY
>TRBV18
ASSPTAASNNSPLH
>TRBV27
ASSLDLAGVETQY
>TRBV7-9
ASSLAGQGFSNPYNEQF
>TRBV6-4
ASSPTGGNQPQH
>TRBV5-4
ASSLRGGGLGYT
>TRBV7-2
ASSPPAPNEETQY
>TRBV21-1
ASSKERGKSGELF
>TRBV7-2
ASSLGLLEKLF
>TRBV4-3
ASSQDRGRNTEAF
>TRBV2
ASSEALGGAIQY
>TRBV2
ASSSNRVYNEKLF
>TRBV10-3
AMDRSSYNSPLH
>TRBV24-1
ATSDPRQGSGTGELF
>TRBV3-1/TRBV3-2
ASSPGGLAGADTQY
>TRBV11-1
ASSLMTGPQETQY
>TRBV18
ASSPPSGDLVYEQY
>TRBV5-1
ASGGRGPDTQY
>TRBV6-5
ASTGTGGWTDTQY
>TRBV5-5
ASSLEGWAQDTYEQY
>TRBV7-9
ASSFPLQGSPLH
>TRBV4-1
ASSRTQVGVNTEAF
>TRBV2
AIQLFRGSGNTIY
>TRBV7-2
ASLSPGQGVQY
>TRBV6-5
ASSYGSMFQETQY
>TRBV7-2
ASSSTTVYNEQF
>TRBV29-1
SVGSPRGSYGYT
>TRBV10-3
AISPSGGSYNEQF
>TRBV10-1
ASSATNQPQH
>TRBV19
ASSILRGGNTEAF
>TRBV5-1
ASSSRTGMMYEQY
>TRBV6-4
ASSPEPLAKNIQY
>TRBV5-1
ASSPLGVNTEAF
>TRBV5-4
ASSSGGQGETEAF
>TRBV19
ASSLETRSNEQF
>TRBV7-3
ASSYGAAGTAGAGELF
>TRBV5-1
ASSLMGTGANVLT
>TRBV14
ASSQPGTALGNTIY
>TRBV5-1
ASSLAPQEVGYEQY
>TRBV4-2
ASSQVGAGQSPLH
>TRBV7-8
ASRPSREASPLH
>TRBV19
ASSTQGQGSGYEQY
>TRBV25-1
ASSESGSDNQPQH
>TRBV21-1
ASSSGGYT
>TRBV6-4
ASSESGGSSYEQY
>TRBV29-1
SMTGGGNTIY